This T cell receptor beta chain appears in the sequencing data of a study of OX40 agonist ivuxolimab in advanced cancers. After removal of 5 bases from V and 2 bases from J, the junction contained 0 bases not matched to a gene. Germline values: CDR1 SGHRS, CDR2 YFSETQ. The CDR3 spans 13 residues. Repertoires were generated with immunoSEQ multiplex PCR, while TCRdb's copy carries only in-frame clones and drops some. The table lists more than 70,000 clones, almost 85% of them singletons. The chain has TRBV5-1 and TRBJ2-7, with 11 bases fitting TRBD2. Sequenced material: CD4+ or CD8+ T cells sorted from blood, taken in a trial of the OX40 agonist ivuxolimab. The clonotype originates from an adult with an advanced solid tumor such as melanoma, head and neck, liver or kidney cancer. The CDR3 nucleotides read TGCGCCAGCAGGACTAGCGGGACCTACGAGCAGTACTTC. As protein: CASRTSGTYEQYF. The variable domain in full, with the rest retrieved from reference TRBV5-1 and TRBJ2-7, is KAGVTQTPRYLIKTRGQQVTLSCSPISGHRSVSWYQQTPGQGLQFLFEYFSETQRNKGNFPGRFSGRQFSNSRSEMNVSTLELGDSALYLCASRTSGTYEQYFGPGTRLTVT.